The 3 T cell receptor beta chains presented below share a single source sample, sequenced in a study of identical twins. TCRdb fed the 5' RACE reads into MiXCR, producing one record per CDR3 protein. The sample gives about 530,000 distinct CDR3 sequences, roughly 15% of which show up once; 0.44% is in the top ten. These same records also appear under a second study, on yellow fever vaccine responses in identical twins.

The sample comprised CD4+ T cells sorted from blood. These TCRs come from a woman under 30 in good health.

This clonotype showed up just a few times. The rearrangement uses TRBV3-1 and TRBJ2-3, with D possibly matching TRBD2 (6 bases). Germline V lookup: CDR1 LGHDT, CDR2 YNNKEL (reference sequence). V lost 1 base and J lost 4, with 15 bases in between. This CDR3 is 16 amino acids long. CDR3 in amino acids: CASSQVATRWSDTQYF. The CDR3, as DNA: TGTGCCAGCAGCCAAGTTGCGACTAGGTGGTCAGATACGCAGTATTTT.

This chain connects TRBV5-5 to TRBJ1-5; D remains ambiguous. The CDR3 loop spans 15 amino acids. V was clipped by 0 bases and J by 1 base, with 8 bases between them. Germline loops: CDR1 SGHKS, CDR2 YYEKEE (reference sequence). CDR3 in amino acids: CASSLGVASNQPQHF. CDR3 nucleotides: TGTGCCAGCAGCTTGGGAGTCGCCAGCAATCAGCCCCAGCATTTT.

The chain links TRBV5-1 to TRBJ2-4, with a possible D match to TRBD1 (6 bases). The germline gives CDR1 SGHRS, CDR2 YFSETQ. Trimming left V 3 bases short and J 0 bases short, with 19 bases between. The CDR3 totals 18 residues. The CDR3 spells CASSWGGTQSLAKNIQYF. DNA for the CDR3: TGCGCCAGCAGCTGGGGTGGGACACAATCTTTAGCCAAAAACATTCAGTACTTC.